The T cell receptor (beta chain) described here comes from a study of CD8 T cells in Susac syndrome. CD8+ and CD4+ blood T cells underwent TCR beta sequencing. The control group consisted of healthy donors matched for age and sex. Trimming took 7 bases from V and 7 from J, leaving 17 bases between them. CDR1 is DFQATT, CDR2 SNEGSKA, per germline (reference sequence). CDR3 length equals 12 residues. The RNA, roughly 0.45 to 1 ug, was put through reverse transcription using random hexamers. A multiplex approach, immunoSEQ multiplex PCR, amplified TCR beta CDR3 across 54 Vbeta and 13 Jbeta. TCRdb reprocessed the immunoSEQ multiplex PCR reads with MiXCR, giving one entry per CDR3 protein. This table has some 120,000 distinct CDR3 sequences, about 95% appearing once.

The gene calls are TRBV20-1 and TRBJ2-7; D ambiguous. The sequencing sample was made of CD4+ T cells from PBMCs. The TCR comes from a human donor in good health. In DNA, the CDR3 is TGCAGTGGTTGGGAACGTCTGGGGGAGCAGTACTTC. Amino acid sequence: CSGWERLGEQYF.